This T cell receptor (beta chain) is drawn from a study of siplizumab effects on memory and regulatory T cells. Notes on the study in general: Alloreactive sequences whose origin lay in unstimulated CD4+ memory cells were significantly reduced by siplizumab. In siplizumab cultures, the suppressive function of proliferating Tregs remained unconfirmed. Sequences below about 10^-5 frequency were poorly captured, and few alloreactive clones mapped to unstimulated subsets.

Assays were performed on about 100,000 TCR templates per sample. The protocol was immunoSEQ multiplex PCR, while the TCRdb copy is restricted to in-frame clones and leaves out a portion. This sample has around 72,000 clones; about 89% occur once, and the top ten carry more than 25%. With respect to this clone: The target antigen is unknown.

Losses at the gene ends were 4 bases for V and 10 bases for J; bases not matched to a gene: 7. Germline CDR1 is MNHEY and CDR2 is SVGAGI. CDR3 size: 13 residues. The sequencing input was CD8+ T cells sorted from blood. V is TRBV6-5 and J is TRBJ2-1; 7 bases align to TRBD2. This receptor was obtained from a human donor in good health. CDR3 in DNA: TGTGCCAGCAGTTTTTCTCTAGCGGCCGAGCAGTTCTTC. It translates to CASSFSLAAEQFF.